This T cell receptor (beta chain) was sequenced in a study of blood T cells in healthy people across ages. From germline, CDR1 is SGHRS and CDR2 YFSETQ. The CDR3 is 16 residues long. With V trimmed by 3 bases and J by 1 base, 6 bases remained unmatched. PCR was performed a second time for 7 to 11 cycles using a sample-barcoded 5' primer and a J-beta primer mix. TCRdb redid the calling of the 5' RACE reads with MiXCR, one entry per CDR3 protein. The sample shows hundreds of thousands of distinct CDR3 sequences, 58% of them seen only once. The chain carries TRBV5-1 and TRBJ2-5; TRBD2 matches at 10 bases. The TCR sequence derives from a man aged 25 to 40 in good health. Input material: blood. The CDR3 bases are TGCGCCAGCAGCTCTGGACTAGCGGCCTCCCAAGAGACCCAGTACTTC. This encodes CASSSGLAASQETQYF. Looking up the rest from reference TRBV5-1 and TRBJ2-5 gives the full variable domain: KAGVTQTPRYLIKTRGQQVTLSCSPISGHRSVSWYQQTPGQGLQFLFEYFSETQRNKGNFPGRFSGRQFSNSRSEMNVSTLELGDSALYLCASSSGLAASQETQYFGPGTRLLVL.